The entry below gives a single TCR beta chain sequence along with its context. This sample is part of a study of shared T cell receptors in the human thymus. Assay: immunoSEQ multiplex PCR; the TCRdb copy retains only in-frame clones and omits some. The table has about 380,000 clones, approximately 95% seen once; the top ten hold 0.02%. Deletions cut 0 bases from V and 0 bases from J, with 12 bases between. The CDR3 has 17 residues. CDR1 is LNHNV and CDR2 is YYDKDF in the germline V gene (reference sequence). The clonotype originates from a human donor. The specimen was thymocytes. The V and J genes are TRBV15 and TRBJ2-4; D gene ambiguous. In DNA, the CDR3 is TGTGCCACCAGCAGAGATCGGCAAAGCTTAGCCAAAAACATTCAGTACTTC. This encodes CATSRDRQSLAKNIQYF. Drawing the rest from reference TRBV15 and TRBJ2-4, the complete variable domain is DAMVIQNPRYQVTQFGKPVTLSCSQTLNHNVMYWYQQKSSQAPKLLFHYYDKDFNNEADTPDNFQSRRPNTSFCFLDIRSPGLGDTAMYLCATSRDRQSLAKNIQYFGAGTRLSVL.